Listed below are T cell receptor beta chains from one sample, sequenced in a study of shared clonotypes between healthy human individuals. Clones were read by immunoSEQ multiplex PCR, and TCRdb kept only the in-frame ones, dropping some. The sample has a few million clones, just over 90% seen once; the top ten hold 0.11% to 0.15%. Source material: naive CD4+ T cells sorted from blood. All receptors come from a young man in good health. The CDR3 runs from the conserved cysteine through the conserved F or W. D genes are given only for firm matches. Size tells how often a clone was seen (once, few, many) or the class of an expanded clone, and some rows leave it out.

V: TRBV29-1; J: TRBJ1-1; size: NA; D: TRBD1; DNA: TGCAGCGCCCCTTCGGACAGGTTGAACACTGAAGCTTTCTTT; CDR3: CSAPSDRLNTEAFF
V: TRBV6-4; J: TRBJ2-7; size: once; D: NA; DNA: TGTGCCAGCAGCGCCGTAATTTCACCCCTCTCTCCCTACGAGCAGTACTTC; CDR3: CASSAVISPLSPYEQYF
V: TRBV7-2; J: TRBJ1-5; size: few; D: NA; DNA: TGTGCCAGCAGCATCTCCTCACGGCAGCCCCAGCATTTT; CDR3: CASSISSRQPQHF
V: TRBV7-3; J: TRBJ2-5; size: NA; D: NA; DNA: TGTGCCAGCAGCTCAAGCGGGACACACCAAGAGACCCAGTACTTC; CDR3: CASSSSGTHQETQYF
V: TRBV5-5; J: TRBJ1-2; size: NA; D: TRBD1; DNA: TGTGCCAGCAGCCACTACCGTATCGGGACAGAGGACTATGGCTACACCTTC; CDR3: CASSHYRIGTEDYGYTF
V: TRBV5-1; J: TRBJ2-5; size: NA; D: NA; DNA: TGCGCCAGCAGCTTGTGGGGGGCCGAGACCCAGTACTTC; CDR3: CASSLWGAETQYF
V: TRBV2; J: TRBJ2-5; size: NA; D: NA; DNA: TGTGCTTCTGGGGCGGTCCAAGAGACCCAGTACTTC; CDR3: CASGAVQETQYF
V: TRBV27; J: TRBJ2-5; size: NA; D: TRBD2; DNA: TGTGCCAGCAGTTTATCGTCGGGAGGGCCGGAGACCCAGTACTTC; CDR3: CASSLSSGGPETQYF
V: TRBV7-9; J: TRBJ1-3; size: NA; D: NA; DNA: TGTGCCAGCAGTGGGCCGTCTGGAAACACCATATATTTT; CDR3: CASSGPSGNTIYF
V: TRBV5-1; J: TRBJ2-2; size: NA; D: TRBD2; DNA: TGCGCCAGCAGCCCCTTACTAGCGGCGACCGGGGAGCTGTTTTTT; CDR3: CASSPLLAATGELFF
V: TRBV5-1; J: TRBJ2-1; size: NA; D: NA; DNA: TGCGCCAGCAGCTTGGATTTTAACGGGGGATACAATGAGCAGTTCTTC; CDR3: CASSLDFNGGYNEQFF
V: TRBV19; J: TRBJ2-2; size: NA; D: TRBD1; DNA: TGTGCCAGTAGTCGGACAGGGCCGAACACCGGGGAGCTGTTTTTT; CDR3: CASSRTGPNTGELFF
V: TRBV6-6; J: TRBJ2-7; size: NA; D: NA; DNA: TGTGCCAGCAGTTACTCAAGCAGCGGCCCCTACGAGCAGTACTTC; CDR3: CASSYSSSGPYEQYF
V: TRBV7-9; J: TRBJ2-7; size: NA; D: TRBD2; DNA: TGTGCCAGCCGTGGGGGGGTCGAGCAGTACTTC; CDR3: CASRGGVEQYF
V: TRBV7-9; J: TRBJ1-1; size: NA; D: NA; DNA: TGTGCCAGCAGCTCGACAGGCGCTGAAGCTTTCTTT; CDR3: CASSSTGAEAFF
V: TRBV7-8; J: TRBJ2-2; size: NA; D: NA; DNA: TGTGCCAGCAGCTTTAGTGGACCATGGGGCACCGGGGAGCTGTTTTTT; CDR3: CASSFSGPWGTGELFF
V: TRBV7-2; J: TRBJ1-6; size: NA; D: NA; DNA: TGTGCCAGCCGAATATCGCCCGGGAATTCACCCCTCCACTTT; CDR3: CASRISPGNSPLHF
V: TRBV6-6; J: TRBJ2-3; size: once; D: TRBD2; DNA: TGTGCCAGCAGTGCTAGCGGGAGTAAAGATACGCAGTATTTT; CDR3: CASSASGSKDTQYF
V: TRBV10-3; J: TRBJ2-5; size: NA; D: NA; DNA: TGTGCCATCAGCACAGGGTATGAGACCCAGTACTTC; CDR3: CAISTGYETQYF
V: TRBV7-2; J: TRBJ1-2; size: NA; D: NA; DNA: TGTGCCAGCAGCTCCCCTATCAGGGATCACGGCTACACCTTC; CDR3: CASSSPIRDHGYTF
V: TRBV30; J: TRBJ2-3; size: NA; D: TRBD2; DNA: TGTGCCTGGGGTAGCGGGTACACAGATACGCAGTATTTT; CDR3: CAWGSGYTDTQYF
V: TRBV7-9; J: TRBJ2-7; size: NA; D: TRBD1; DNA: TGTGCCAGCAGCTTAGGTAGTGGGACAGGTCCCGGCGAGCAGTACTTC; CDR3: CASSLGSGTGPGEQYF
V: TRBV19; J: TRBJ2-7; size: once; D: NA; DNA: TGTGCCAGTAGTATACAGGGGGGGTTCGGCTACGAGCAGTACTTC; CDR3: CASSIQGGFGYEQYF
V: TRBV18; J: TRBJ2-1; size: NA; D: TRBD2; DNA: TGTGCCAGCTCACCAAGAAAAAGCGGGACGGGCAATGAGCAGTTCTTC; CDR3: CASSPRKSGTGNEQFF
V: TRBV6-5; J: TRBJ2-3; size: NA; D: NA; DNA: TGTGCCAGCAGTTACTCCTTCTGGTCCACAGATACGCAGTATTTT; CDR3: CASSYSFWSTDTQYF
V: TRBV2; J: TRBJ1-6; size: few; D: NA; DNA: TGTGCCAGCAAGGACTCCTATAATTCACCCCTCCACTTT; CDR3: CASKDSYNSPLHF
V: TRBV5-6; J: TRBJ2-7; size: NA; D: TRBD2; DNA: TGTGCCAGCAGCTGGAGGACTAGCGGGATGACCCGCGAGCAGTACTTC; CDR3: CASSWRTSGMTREQYF
V: TRBV30; J: TRBJ2-2; size: NA; D: NA; DNA: TGTGCCTGGAATCCAGGGGTGAACACCGGGGAGCTGTTTTTT; CDR3: CAWNPGVNTGELFF
V: TRBV2; J: TRBJ2-2; size: NA; D: NA; DNA: TGTGCCACCCGGAGACTGGCGGGCACCGGGGAGCTGTTTTTT; CDR3: CATRRLAGTGELFF
V: TRBV5-1; J: TRBJ2-3; size: NA; D: NA; DNA: TGCGCCAGCAGCTTGGTTCTTGGCCGGGGAGATACGCAGTATTTT; CDR3: CASSLVLGRGDTQYF
V: TRBV5-1; J: TRBJ2-3; size: once; D: NA; DNA: TGCGCCAGCAGCTTGGGTCAGGAACGGACAGATACGCAGTATTTT; CDR3: CASSLGQERTDTQYF
V: TRBV29-1; J: TRBJ2-7; size: NA; D: NA; DNA: TGCAGCGTTGAAGATCGGACAGAGAACACCTACGAGCAGTACTTC; CDR3: CSVEDRTENTYEQYF
V: TRBV7-9; J: TRBJ2-7; size: NA; D: NA; DNA: TGTGCCAGCAGCTTAGATTCGGACGGTAAACAGTACTTC; CDR3: CASSLDSDGKQYF
V: TRBV5-1; J: TRBJ2-5; size: NA; D: NA; DNA: TGCGCCAGCAGCTTGAAGGAACAGGGTCGAGAGACCCAGTACTTC; CDR3: CASSLKEQGRETQYF
V: TRBV19; J: TRBJ2-7; size: NA; D: NA; DNA: TGTGCCAGTAGTATGCTATGGGGGACGACCTACGAGCAGTACTTC; CDR3: CASSMLWGTTYEQYF
V: TRBV10-1; J: TRBJ2-7; size: NA; D: NA; DNA: TGCGCCACACAAAGAGGACTCGACGGAGAGCAGTACTTC; CDR3: CATQRGLDGEQYF
V: TRBV21-1; J: TRBJ2-7; size: NA; D: NA; DNA: TGTGCCAGCTTCTACGAGCAGTACTTC; CDR3: CASFYEQYF
V: TRBV5-1; J: TRBJ1-4; size: NA; D: NA; DNA: TGCGCCAGCAGCGGGGGCTACGCAACTAATGAAAAACTGTTTTTT; CDR3: CASSGGYATNEKLFF
V: TRBV20-1; J: TRBJ1-6; size: NA; D: NA; DNA: TGCAGTGCTAGTCCGACTTCACCCCTCCACTTT; CDR3: CSASPTSPLHF
V: TRBV4-1; J: TRBJ2-5; size: NA; D: NA; DNA: TGCGCCAGCAGTAAGGGACCCGGAGAGACCCAGTACTTC; CDR3: CASSKGPGETQYF
V: TRBV9; J: TRBJ1-2; size: NA; D: NA; DNA: TGTGCCAGCGGTAAGGACGGGTTCGGCTATGGCTACACCTTC; CDR3: CASGKDGFGYGYTF
V: TRBV5-1; J: TRBJ2-2; size: NA; D: TRBD1; DNA: TGCGCCAGCAGCGTAGGAGGGACAGGGAACACCGGGGAGCTGTTTTTT; CDR3: CASSVGGTGNTGELFF
V: TRBV14; J: TRBJ1-5; size: NA; D: NA; DNA: TGTGCCAGCAGCCCCCAGGGGAATCAGCCCCAGCATTTT; CDR3: CASSPQGNQPQHF
V: TRBV25-1; J: TRBJ2-7; size: NA; D: TRBD2; DNA: TGTGCCAGCAGTGGAGCGGGGGCCCGCTACGAGCAGTACTTC; CDR3: CASSGAGARYEQYF
V: TRBV9; J: TRBJ2-7; size: NA; D: TRBD2; DNA: TGTGCCAGCAGTCTAGCGGGAGGGAAGGGATACGAGCAGTACTTC; CDR3: CASSLAGGKGYEQYF
V: TRBV7-2; J: TRBJ2-7; size: NA; D: NA; DNA: TGTGCCAGCAGCTTAGCTTACAGGCAGGGAGGACTCTACGAGCAGTACTTC; CDR3: CASSLAYRQGGLYEQYF
V: TRBV6-5; J: TRBJ2-7; size: NA; D: NA; DNA: TGTGCCAGCAGTTTTACCGCGACGGATAACTTCAACGAGCAGTACTTC; CDR3: CASSFTATDNFNEQYF
V: TRBV10-3; J: TRBJ2-5; size: NA; D: NA; DNA: TGTGCCATCAGTGATAACCTAGGGGAGACCCAGTACTTC; CDR3: CAISDNLGETQYF
V: TRBV7-2; J: TRBJ1-5; size: NA; D: NA; DNA: TGTGCCAGCAGCTTGACTGTTTTGGGTCAGCCCCAGCATTTT; CDR3: CASSLTVLGQPQHF
V: TRBV6-6; J: TRBJ1-5; size: NA; D: NA; DNA: TGTGCCAGTTGGATATCGGGCAATCAGCCCCAGCATTTT; CDR3: CASWISGNQPQHF
V: TRBV6-4; J: TRBJ2-1; size: NA; D: NA; DNA: TGTGCCAGCAGTGACCAACTAGCCCTGAGCTCCTACAATGAGCAGTTCTTC; CDR3: CASSDQLALSSYNEQFF
V: TRBV5-6; J: TRBJ2-3; size: NA; D: NA; DNA: TGTGCCAGCAGCCCCCAGGGAGGAGATACGCAGTATTTT; CDR3: CASSPQGGDTQYF
V: TRBV19; J: TRBJ2-2; size: NA; D: TRBD2; DNA: TGTGCCAGTAGTAGTAGACTAGCGGGGGGAGCGAACACCGGGGAGCTGTTTTTT; CDR3: CASSSRLAGGANTGELFF